This T cell receptor (beta chain) was found in a study of blood T cell repertoires in COVID-19. Overall study: The samples span acute and convalescent COVID-19 from the United States, Italy and Spain.

In the original analysis: Amplification with reference gene primers provided the estimates of nucleated cell counts. Using immunoSEQ multiplex PCR, the repertoire was profiled, and TCRdb retains in-frame clones only, with some absent. That table is the source of V, J and clone size, and D and trimming were worked out from the DNA. The sample lists around 220,000 clones, 75% to 85% occurring once. CDR3 size: 14 residues. Losses at the gene ends were 8 bases for V and 6 bases for J; bases not matched to a gene: 8. Germline V gives CDR1 KGHSH, CDR2 LQKENI. The material sequenced was PBMCs or T cells enriched from blood (not recorded which). The chain links TRBV18 to TRBJ2-3; 10 nucleotides match TRBD1. The receptor's source is a woman aged 40-49 years with acute COVID-19. The CDR3 DNA reads TGTGCCAGCCGTAGCGGGACAGGGGCCGATACGCAGTATTTT. This encodes CASRSGTGADTQYF.